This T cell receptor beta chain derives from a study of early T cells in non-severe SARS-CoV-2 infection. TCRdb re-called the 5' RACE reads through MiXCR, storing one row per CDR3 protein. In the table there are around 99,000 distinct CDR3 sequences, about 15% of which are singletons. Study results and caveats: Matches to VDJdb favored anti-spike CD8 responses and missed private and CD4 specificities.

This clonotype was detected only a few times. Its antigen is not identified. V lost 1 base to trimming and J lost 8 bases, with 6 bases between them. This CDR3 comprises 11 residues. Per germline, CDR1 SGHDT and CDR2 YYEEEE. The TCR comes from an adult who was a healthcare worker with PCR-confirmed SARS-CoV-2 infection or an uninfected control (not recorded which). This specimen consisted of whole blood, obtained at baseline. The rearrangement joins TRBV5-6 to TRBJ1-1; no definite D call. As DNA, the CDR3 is TGTGCCAGCAGCTTGTATAAAGAAGCTTTCTTT. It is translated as CASSLYKEAFF.